This T cell receptor beta chain was sequenced for a study of chemoradiotherapy in HPV16-positive cancers. Study-wide findings and caveats: During treatment, candidate HPV-specific clones and E7-related motifs expanded in tumor.

Trimming took 2 bases from V and 4 from J; bases not matched to a gene: 13. The CDR3 has 17 residues. Per germline, CDR1 SGHNT and CDR2 YYREEE (reference sequence). In regard to this clone: The antigen is unknown.

Only in-frame clones appear in the TCRdb table, and some are missing; sequencing was by immunoSEQ multiplex PCR. Altogether a few thousand clones are present, roughly 85% being singletons, with the ten largest covering 11%. Sample: tumor tissue, taken from a patient who underwent chemoradiotherapy. The receptor was derived from a human donor with HPV-associated anogenital cancer. This chain uses TRBV5-4 with TRBJ2-5; 8 bases agree with TRBD1. The CDR3, as DNA: TGTGCCAGCAGCTTAGGTTGGGGGCAGACAGGGGCAGAGACCCAGTACTTC. Translating gives CASSLGWGQTGAETQYF.